The 30 T cell receptor beta chains below all came from one sample that was sequenced in a study of cytomegalovirus exposure and HLA in healthy donors. Primers included in the PCR were 60 Vbeta and 13 Jbeta primers. Here immunoSEQ multiplex PCR was the method, and the copy in TCRdb shows in-frame clones only, minus some. Of some 190,000 clones in the sample, 79% were seen once. The sequenced sample consisted of PBMCs. These receptors were collected from a woman aged 45-59 years in good health and CMV-seronegative.

The gene calls are TRBV28 and TRBJ2-1; 8 positions match TRBD2. The CDR3 length is 14 residues. Unmatched junction bases numbered 7, after V lost 5 bases and J lost 7 bases. Germline CDR1 and CDR2: MDHEN and SYDVKM. For the CDR3, the DNA is TGTGCCAGCAGTCGTAGCGGGAAGTATAATGAGCAGTTCTTC. Protein sequence: CASSRSGKYNEQFF. The full variable domain, in which reference TRBV28 and TRBJ2-1 provide the parts outside the CDR3, is DVKVTQSSRYLVKRTGEKVFLECVQDMDHENMFWYRQDPGLGLRLIYFSYDVKMKEKGDIPEGYSVSREKKERFSLILESASTNQTSMYLCASSRSGKYNEQFFGPGTRLTVL.

The chain combines TRBV28 with TRBJ1-1; TRBD1 might be the D (5 bases). CDR1 MDHEN and CDR2 SYDVKM come from the germline V gene. This CDR3 region has 16 residues. V lost 8 bases to trimming and J lost 0 bases, with 19 bases between them. This CDR3 is CASWGWGGGMNTEAFF. The CDR3 nucleotides are TGTGCCAGCTGGGGCTGGGGCGGGGGTATGAACACTGAAGCTTTCTTT. The full variable domain, in which reference TRBV28 and TRBJ1-1 provide the parts outside the CDR3, is DVKVTQSSRYLVKRTGEKVFLECVQDMDHENMFWYRQDPGLGLRLIYFSYDVKMKEKGDIPEGYSVSREKKERFSLILESASTNQTSMYLCASWGWGGGMNTEAFFGQGTRLTVV.

The genes are TRBV14 and TRBJ1-1; tentative D call: TRBD1 (6 bases). Germline V lookup: CDR1 SGHDN, CDR2 FVKESK. The CDR3 runs to 16 residues. The germline V and J ends were trimmed by 4 bases and 3 bases, with 18 bases remaining between them. The CDR3 sequence is CASSLRTPQGDTEAFF. The CDR3 coding sequence is TGTGCCAGCAGCCTAAGGACGCCACAGGGAGACACTGAAGCTTTCTTT.

This CDR3 is CASSSGLGSNEKLFF. As DNA, the CDR3 is TGTGCCAGCAGCTCAGGGTTAGGATCTAATGAAAAACTGTTTTTT. This chain links TRBV5-4 with TRBJ1-4, with D tentatively TRBD1 (5 bases). The CDR3 length is 15 residues. Germline V lookup: CDR1 SGHNT, CDR2 YYREEE (reference sequence). The V end lost 3 bases, the J end lost 3 bases, and 12 bases lay between the germline ends. Filled out from reference TRBV5-4 and TRBJ1-4, the complete variable domain reads ETGVTQSPTHLIKTRGQQVTLRCSSQSGHNTVSWYQQALGQGPQFIFQYYREEENGRGNFPPRFSGLQFPNYSSELNVNALELDDSALYLCASSSGLGSNEKLFFGSGTQLSVL.

This clone was picked up one time. This sequence joins TRBV9 and TRBJ2-7; possibly TRBD1 for D (6 bases). CDR1 and CDR2 from the germline V gene are SGDLS and YYNGEE. V was clipped by 4 bases and J by 0 bases, with 17 bases between them. This CDR3 spans 16 amino acids. CDR3 nucleotide sequence: TGTGCCAGCAGCCCCCGAACAGGGCTGGGCTCCTACGAGCAGTACTTC. Encoded protein: CASSPRTGLGSYEQYF.

This chain joins TRBV14 and TRBJ2-3; D remains ambiguous. This CDR3 is built from 15 residues. The germline gives CDR1 SGHDN, CDR2 FVKESK. V lost 1 base and J lost 6, with 14 bases in between. CDR3 nucleotide sequence: TGTGCCAGCAGCCAAGGAAGGCTGACTGCGGATACGCAGTATTTT. As protein: CASSQGRLTADTQYF.

This chain joins TRBV18 and TRBJ1-2; a weak D match, TRBD1 (5 bases). The CDR3 is 14 residues long. Germline V gene sequence: CDR1 KGHSH, CDR2 LQKENI. Trimming cost V 3 bases and J 6 bases, with 14 bases left between them. CDR3 amino acids: CASSPAAGPHGYTF. The CDR3 DNA reads as TGTGCCAGCTCACCGGCGGCAGGGCCCCATGGCTACACCTTC.

This chain uses TRBV6-5 with TRBJ2-3, with 13 bases matching TRBD2. V lost 4 bases to trimming and J lost 4 bases; unmatched junction nucleotides: 5. Germline loops: CDR1 MNHEY, CDR2 SVGAGI. CDR3 size: 16 residues. This CDR3 is CASSSRTSGRADTQYF. CDR3 coding DNA: TGTGCCAGCAGTTCCAGGACTAGCGGGAGAGCAGATACGCAGTATTTT.

The gene calls are TRBV6-6 and TRBJ2-5; 9 bases are a match to TRBD2. Germline CDR1 and CDR2: MNHNY and SVGAGI (reference sequence). The length of the CDR3 is 15 residues. The V gene end was trimmed by 2 bases and the J gene end by 4 bases; junction bases not matched to a gene: 5. The CDR3 loop reads CASSYPSGNGETQYF. CDR3 nucleotides: TGTGCCAGCAGTTACCCTAGCGGGAATGGAGAGACCCAGTACTTC.

This clone was recorded once. The chain is built from TRBV29-1 and TRBJ2-3, with a weak D call TRBD1 (6 bases). Germline assignment: CDR1 SQVTM and CDR2 ANQGSEA. The CDR3 is made up of 13 amino acids. Deletions cut 6 bases from V and 2 bases from J, with 12 bases between. The CDR3 DNA reads as TGCAGCGTCCAAAGGGGGATCACAGATACGCAGTATTTT. This translates into CSVQRGITDTQYF.

The table lists this clone with a few counts. The chain carries TRBV28 and TRBJ1-6; 10 bases match TRBD1. Per the germline V gene, CDR1 is MDHEN and CDR2 is SYDVKM. CDR3 length: 15 residues. Unmatched junction bases numbered 2, after V lost 4 bases and J lost 5 bases. The CDR3, as DNA: TGTGCCAGCAGTTCGGGGACAGGGGATAATTCACCCCTCCACTTT. Translation: CASSSGTGDNSPLHF.

The chain employs TRBV4-2 and TRBJ2-3; 11 bases map to TRBD2. Germline assignment: CDR1 LGHNA and CDR2 YNFKEQ. The junction had 11 bases not matched to a gene; V was cut back by 4 bases and J by 5 bases. The CDR3 loop spans 17 amino acids. The CDR3 here is CASSRLFLAGGLDTQYF. In DNA form, the CDR3 reads TGTGCCAGCAGCCGCCTTTTCCTAGCGGGAGGCCTAGATACGCAGTATTTT.

The chain employs TRBV13 and TRBJ2-1; weak D call: TRBD1 (6 bases). The CDR3 sequence is 15 residues long. Per germline, CDR1 PRHDT and CDR2 FYEKMQ (reference sequence). Trimming cost V 3 bases and J 0 bases, with 9 bases left between them. For the CDR3, the DNA is TGTGCCAGCAGCTTCGACAGGAGCTCCTACAATGAGCAGTTCTTC. Amino acid sequence: CASSFDRSSYNEQFF.

This chain joins TRBV2 and TRBJ1-5; D is undetermined. Germline V gives CDR1 SNHLY, CDR2 FYNNEI. The CDR3 spans 12 residues. V was clipped by 6 bases and J by 9 bases, with 12 bases between them. CDR3 protein: CASSDPPGPQHF. The CDR3 DNA follows: TGTGCCAGCAGCGACCCTCCAGGGCCCCAGCATTTT.

The rearrangement joins TRBV30 to TRBJ2-2, with 7 bases that match TRBD1. This CDR3 contains 15 residues. The V gene's germline CDR1 is GTSNPN and CDR2 SVGIG (reference sequence). Germline trimming cut 3 bases from V and 8 bases from J; bases unmatched to any gene: 12. As DNA, the CDR3 is TGTGCCTGGAGCCACGGGGCAGGGGGACCGGGGGAGCTGTTTTTT. Protein: CAWSHGAGGPGELFF. The variable domain in full, with the rest retrieved from reference TRBV30 and TRBJ2-2, is SQTIHQWPATLVQPVGSPLSLECTVEGTSNPNLYWYRQAAGRGLQLLFYSVGIGQISSEVPQNLSASRPQDRQFILSSKKLLLSDSGFYLCAWSHGAGGPGELFFGEGSRLTVL.

The chain combines TRBV7-2 with TRBJ2-1; 11 positions match TRBD2. V dropped 3 bases and J dropped 2; count of bases not matched to a gene: 0. Germline V gene data show CDR1 as SGHTA and CDR2 as FQGNSA. The CDR3 spans 15 residues. As DNA, the CDR3 is TGTGCCAGCAGCTTTAGCGGGGGGGCCTACAATGAGCAGTTCTTC. Amino acid sequence: CASSFSGGAYNEQFF. The whole variable domain, remainder taken from reference TRBV7-2 and TRBJ2-1, is GAGVSQSPSNKVTEKGKDVELRCDPISGHTALYWYRQSLGQGLEFLIYFQGNSAPDKSGLPSDRFSAERTGGSVSTLTIQRTQQEDSAVYLCASSFSGGAYNEQFFGPGTRLTVL.

The chain uses TRBV18 and TRBJ1-1, with 7 bases identical to TRBD1. This CDR3 spans 15 amino acids. Germline V gene sequence: CDR1 KGHSH, CDR2 LQKENI. The V and J ends lost 3 bases and 2 bases, in that order; junction bases with no gene match: 6. CDR3 coding DNA: TGTGCCAGCTCACCCACCGGGACAGCTAACACTGAAGCTTTCTTT. The encoded protein is CASSPTGTANTEAFF.

This rearrangement joins TRBV6-5 to TRBJ2-7, with D perhaps TRBD2 (5 bases). Germline V gene lookup returns CDR1 MNHEY and CDR2 SVGAGI. The CDR3 length is 14 residues. The germline V and J ends were trimmed by 6 bases and 0 bases, with 12 bases remaining between them. The CDR3 region has the DNA TGTGCCAGCAGGATCGGTGGGAGCTCCTACGAGCAGTACTTC. Protein product: CASRIGGSSYEQYF.

The chain links TRBV14 to TRBJ2-3; the D is unclear. The CDR3 covers 13 residues. The V gene lost 1 base and the J gene lost 7 bases, with 9 bases spanning the gap. Germline V gene lookup returns CDR1 SGHDN and CDR2 FVKESK. CDR3 loop: CASSQGGENTQYF. The CDR3 nucleotides read TGTGCCAGCAGCCAAGGAGGCGAGAATACGCAGTATTTT. Drawing the rest from reference TRBV14 and TRBJ2-3, the complete variable domain is EAGVTQFPSHSVIEKGQTVTLRCDPISGHDNLYWYRRVMGKEIKFLLHFVKESKQDESGMPNNRFLAERTGGTYSTLKVQPAELEDSGVYFCASSQGGENTQYFGPGTRLTVL.

This clone was observed a handful of times. The chain joins TRBV30 to TRBJ1-1; tentatively, D is TRBD1 (6 bases). Trimming removed 2 bases from V and 0 bases from J, with 16 bases in between. Germline values: CDR1 GTSNPN, CDR2 SVGIG (reference sequence). This CDR3 has 16 amino acids. The CDR3 sequence is CAWSLGGGRVNTEAFF. In DNA form, the CDR3 reads TGTGCCTGGAGTTTAGGGGGTGGGAGGGTGAACACTGAAGCTTTCTTT.

The rearrangement uses TRBV6-6 and TRBJ1-1, with D perhaps matching TRBD1 (5 bases). This CDR3 is built from 16 residues. Trimming shortened V by 2 bases and J by 1 base, and 14 bases separated the two germline ends. Per germline, CDR1 MNHNY and CDR2 SVGAGI (reference sequence). DNA of the CDR3: TGTGCCAGCAGTTACGGGGGGGGACGGACGAACACTGAAGCTTTCTTT. This codes for CASSYGGGRTNTEAFF.

This clone was observed a handful of times. The chain joins TRBV5-6 to TRBJ2-5, with 9 bases aligning to TRBD1. This CDR3 is 15 amino acids long. Germline CDR1 and CDR2: SGHDT and YYEEEE. J was trimmed by 5 bases and V by 4 bases; bases with no gene match: 9. The CDR3 nucleotides read TGTGCCAGCAGCGTCCGGGACAGGGTCATTGAGACCCAGTACTTC. Its translation: CASSVRDRVIETQYF. Drawing the rest from reference TRBV5-6 and TRBJ2-5, the complete variable domain is DAGVTQSPTHLIKTRGQQVTLRCSPKSGHDTVSWYQQALGQGPQFIFQYYEEEERQRGNFPDRFSGHQFPNYSSELNVNALLLGDSALYLCASSVRDRVIETQYFGPGTRLLVL.

J is TRBJ2-7 and V is TRBV18; 7 bases are shared with TRBD2. This CDR3 contains 15 residues. The germline V gene has CDR1 KGHSH and CDR2 LQKENI. Trimming took 4 bases from V and 3 from J; bases not matched to a gene: 9. CDR3 sequence (DNA): TGTGCCAGCTCACTACCGGGGGGAGGGCACTACGAGCAGTACTTC. This encodes CASSLPGGGHYEQYF.

This chain uses TRBV7-2 with TRBJ1-1, with a weak D call TRBD1 (6 bases). Trimming removed 5 bases at V and 5 bases at J, with 12 bases between. CDR1 SGHTA and CDR2 FQGNSA come from the germline V gene. The CDR3 loop spans 13 amino acids. The CDR3 loop is CASSPGGQTEAFF. CDR3 DNA: TGTGCCAGCAGCCCGGGGGGCCAGACTGAAGCTTTCTTT. Using reference TRBV7-2 and TRBJ1-1 for the parts outside the CDR3, the full variable domain is GAGVSQSPSNKVTEKGKDVELRCDPISGHTALYWYRQSLGQGLEFLIYFQGNSAPDKSGLPSDRFSAERTGGSVSTLTIQRTQQEDSAVYLCASSPGGQTEAFFGQGTRLTVV.

V gene TRBV2 combines with J gene TRBJ2-7; 7 nucleotides align to TRBD1. Germline lookup yields CDR1 SNHLY and CDR2 FYNNEI. The ends lost 7 bases at V and 5 bases at J; junction bases unmatched: 5. The CDR3 is 12 amino acids. In DNA form, the CDR3 reads TGTGCCAGCAAACGGGACAGCCACGAGCAGTACTTC. Amino acid sequence: CASKRDSHEQYF. Full variable domain (rest looked up from reference TRBV2 and TRBJ2-7): EPEVTQTPSHQVTQMGQEVILRCVPISNHLYFYWYRQILGQKVEFLVSFYNNEISEKSEIFDDQFSVERPDGSNFTLKIRSTKLEDSAMYFCASKRDSHEQYFGPGTRLTVT.

The rearrangement links TRBV30 to TRBJ2-5, with D perhaps TRBD2 (5 bases). There are 15 residues in the CDR3. The V and J ends lost 3 bases and 4 bases respectively, with 18 bases between them. In germline, CDR1 is GTSNPN, CDR2 SVGIG (reference sequence). The CDR3 bases are TGTGCCTGGAGCACGGGGTTCGGGAATGGAGAGACCCAGTACTTC. Translating gives CAWSTGFGNGETQYF.

The chain recombines TRBV5-1 with TRBJ2-1; D is perhaps TRBD1 (5 bases). V dropped 0 bases and J dropped 9 bases, with 13 bases sitting between them. The germline V gene encodes CDR1 SGHRS and CDR2 YFSETQ. This CDR3 spans 14 amino acids. CDR3 residues: CASSLGQLLGEQFF. DNA of the CDR3: TGCGCCAGCAGCTTGGGACAGCTTTTGGGTGAGCAGTTCTTC.

V gene TRBV6-6 combines with J gene TRBJ2-6; TRBD1 matches 7 bases. After removal of 5 bases from V and 1 base from J, the junction contained 2 bases not matched to a gene. Germline CDR1 is MNHNY and CDR2 is SVGAGI (reference sequence). The CDR3 runs to 15 residues. The DNA for the CDR3 is TGTGCCAGCAGTCTGACAGGGTCTGGGGCCAACGTCCTGACTTTC. This sequence encodes CASSLTGSGANVLTF.

The gene calls are TRBV19 and TRBJ2-6; no definite D call. CDR1 and CDR2 (germline): LNHDA, SQIVND (reference sequence). This CDR3 spans 16 amino acids. Trimming removed 4 bases at V and 0 bases at J, with 10 bases between. CDR3 in DNA: TGTGCCAGTAGTACGTCGGGTACCTCTGGGGCCAACGTCCTGACTTTC. This encodes CASSTSGTSGANVLTF. Full variable domain (missing parts from reference TRBV19 and TRBJ2-6): DGGITQSPKYLFRKEGQNVTLSCEQNLNHDAMYWYRQDPGQGLRLIYYSQIVNDFQKGDIAEGYSVSREKKESFPLTVTSAQKNPTAFYLCASSTSGTSGANVLTFGAGSRLTVL.

V is TRBV5-1 and J is TRBJ1-2; maybe TRBD1 (5 bases). Trimming pared 0 bases from V and 8 bases from J, leaving 8 bases between. Germline loops: CDR1 SGHRS, CDR2 YFSETQ. This CDR3 spans 12 amino acids. The CDR3 is CASSLDGGGYTF. CDR3 sequence (DNA): TGCGCCAGCAGCTTGGACGGGGGGGGCTACACCTTC.